The entry below gives a single T cell receptor (beta chain) sequence along with its context. At one of its ends the junction is not consistent with the germline gene, which may arise from a read error. Time point indicated: newly diagnosed GD, antithyroid drugs for less than 3 months. PBMC-extracted RNA yielded the TCR library. The CDR3 runs to 13 residues. CDR1 is MGHDK and CDR2 is SYGVNS in the germline V gene. These data belong to a study of regulatory T cells in long-lasting Graves disease. Through Arm-PCR of CDR3 regions and iRepertoire HTBI primers, TCR beta libraries were built. TCRdb recomputed calls from the multiplex PCR reads with MiXCR, one row per CDR3 protein. The sample lists some 460,000 distinct CDR3 sequences, about a sixth occurring once. These data also featured in a second study, about T cells in Graves' hyperthyroidism and ophthalmopathy.

The receptor's source is a man in his forties with Graves disease. The V gene is TRBV25-1, the J gene TRBJ2-5; 8 nucleotides line up with TRBD2. The material was peripheral blood mononuclear cells (PBMCs), obtained at new diagnosis, from a patient treated with antithyroid drugs. CDR3 coding DNA: TGTGCCAGCAGTGACCGGACTAGCACCACCGGGTATTTT. It codes for CASSDRTSTTGYF.